Listed below are T cell receptor beta chains from one sample, sequenced in a study of T-cell reconstitution after alpha-beta-depleted transplantation in children. A single record per CDR3 protein comes from TCRdb applying MiXCR to the PCR reads. The sample includes about 210,000 distinct CDR3 sequences, roughly a sixth seen only once; the top ten take approximately 40%. Sequenced material: PBMCs, mostly from graft donor cells, taken 360 days after TCRalphabeta/CD19-depleted stem cell transplant. All receptors derive from a male patient aged 2-15 years who had a stem cell transplant for acute lymphoblastic leukemia, so the T cells may come from the graft donor. Both conserved end residues are part of each CDR3. The order of the fields is V gene, J gene, clone size, D gene, CDR3 protein, CDR3 DNA. The D gene is left open where the match is weak. Expanded clones get a size class; other rows say once, few or many, or leave the size out.

V gene: TRBV5-1
J gene: TRBJ2-5
clone size: .
D gene: .
CDR3 protein: CASSLSRVFWYF
CDR3 DNA: TGCGCCAGCAGCTTGTCCAGGGTCTTTTGGTACTTC

V gene: TRBV18
J gene: TRBJ2-5
clone size: .
D gene: TRBD2
CDR3 protein: CATGAGEETQYF
CDR3 DNA: TGTGCCACCGGTGCGGGGGAAGAGACCCAGTACTTC

V gene: TRBV7-6
J gene: TRBJ2-3
clone size: .
D gene: .
CDR3 protein: CASSPGTRGRTDTQYF
CDR3 DNA: TGTGCCAGCAGCCCGGGGACACGGGGACGCACAGATACGCAGTATTTT

V gene: TRBV27
J gene: TRBJ1-2
clone size: many
D gene: .
CDR3 protein: CASSLSLGGEGYTF
CDR3 DNA: TGTGCCAGCAGTTTATCGCTGGGGGGGGAAGGCTACACCTTC

V gene: TRBV29-1
J gene: TRBJ2-5
clone size: .
D gene: .
CDR3 protein: CSVGQKQETQYF
CDR3 DNA: TGCAGCGTTGGACAGAAACAAGAGACCCAGTACTTC

V gene: TRBV4-1
J gene: TRBJ2-3
clone size: .
D gene: TRBD2
CDR3 protein: CASWPFGKREGLRTDTQYF
CDR3 DNA: TGCGCCAGCTGGCCCTTCGGGAAGCGGGAGGGCCTTAGGACAGATACGCAGTATTTT

V gene: TRBV20-1
J gene: TRBJ2-5
clone size: .
D gene: .
CDR3 protein: CSAPDQGTQYF
CDR3 DNA: TGCAGTGCTCCGGATCAAGGGACCCAGTACTTC

V gene: TRBV27
J gene: TRBJ2-7
clone size: .
D gene: TRBD1
CDR3 protein: CASSRGGQGGEQYF
CDR3 DNA: TGTGCCAGCAGCCGAGGGGGACAGGGAGGCGAGCAGTACTTC

V gene: TRBV29-1
J gene: TRBJ1-1
clone size: few
D gene: .
CDR3 protein: CSVVVGSNTEAFF
CDR3 DNA: TGCAGCGTTGTCGTAGGATCCAACACTGAAGCTTTCTTT

V gene: TRBV5-1
J gene: TRBJ2-2
clone size: .
D gene: .
CDR3 protein: CASSVRPNTGELFF
CDR3 DNA: TGCGCCAGCAGCGTCAGACCGAACACCGGGGAGCTGTTTTTT

V gene: TRBV5-1
J gene: TRBJ2-4
clone size: .
D gene: TRBD1
CDR3 protein: CASSLRPPGQGYQNIQYF
CDR3 DNA: TGCGCCAGCAGCTTGAGGCCTCCGGGACAGGGATACCAAAACATTCAGTACTTC

V gene: TRBV5-1
J gene: TRBJ2-1
clone size: .
D gene: .
CDR3 protein: CASSSRLPQTHNEQFF
CDR3 DNA: TGCGCCAGCAGCTCCCGACTGCCCCAAACCCACAATGAGCAGTTCTTC

V gene: TRBV5-1
J gene: TRBJ1-6
clone size: few
D gene: TRBD1
CDR3 protein: CASSRDSLNNSPLHF
CDR3 DNA: TGCGCCAGCAGCCGGGACAGTCTCAATAATTCACCCCTCCACTTT

V gene: TRBV5-1
J gene: TRBJ2-7
clone size: many
D gene: .
CDR3 protein: CASSLVGSSYEQYF
CDR3 DNA: TGCGCCAGCAGCTTGGTAGGCAGCTCCTACGAGCAGTACTTC

V gene: TRBV7-2
J gene: TRBJ2-5
clone size: .
D gene: .
CDR3 protein: CASSPRLGEMETQYF
CDR3 DNA: TGTGCCAGCAGCCCTAGATTAGGGGAAATGGAGACCCAGTACTTC

V gene: TRBV4-1
J gene: TRBJ2-1
clone size: .
D gene: TRBD1
CDR3 protein: CASSLITGTGYNEQFF
CDR3 DNA: TGCGCCAGCAGCCTGATTACCGGGACAGGATACAATGAGCAGTTCTTC

V gene: TRBV10-3
J gene: TRBJ2-5
clone size: .
D gene: .
CDR3 protein: CAISEQSETQYF
CDR3 DNA: TGTGCCATCAGTGAGCAGTCGGAGACCCAGTACTTC